The 20 T cell receptor beta chains presented below share a single source sample, sequenced in a study of spatial heterogeneity in lung cancer. No antigen is known for these receptors. TCRdb re-derived calls from the 5' RACE reads in MiXCR, one entry per CDR3 protein. There are around 12,000 distinct CDR3 sequences in the sample; roughly 5.6% occur only once, and around 10% lies in the top ten. Whole-study results and caveats: Tumors with more nonsynonymous mutations had more expanded intratumoral alpha and beta TCRs.

Sample time point: sample taken at primary tumor resection. The material sequenced was lung tumor tissue, taken at surgery. These receptors were obtained from a female donor with early-stage non-small cell lung cancer.

Many counts were recorded for this clonotype. This beta chain is a stray sequence in a library constructed for alpha chains; its clone size is not meaningful. The chain links TRBV7-9 to TRBJ1-2; D remains unclear. Germline-derived CDR1 and CDR2 are SEHNR and FQNEAQ (reference sequence). CDR3 size: 16 residues. The V end lost 5 bases, the J end lost 5 bases, and 21 bases lay between the germline ends. The CDR3 DNA reads as TGTGCCAGCAGCCCCCGAGTCTCGGCCAGAAGGTATGGCTACACCTTC. It is translated as CASSPRVSARRYGYTF.

This clonotype was detected many times. Because the library targeted alpha chains, this beta chain is an off-target read whose size means little. The chain has TRBV6-2 or TRBV6-3 and TRBJ2-5; 13 bases fit TRBD2. The CDR3 consists of 14 residues. Trimming cost V 7 bases and J 4 bases; bases outside gene matches: 3. Germline assignment: CDR1 MNHEY and CDR2 SVGEGT. DNA of the CDR3: TGTGCCAGCAAACTAGCGGGGGGGCGAGAGACCCAGTACTTC. Translated: CASKLAGGRETQYF.

The sample holds many counts of this clonotype. This beta chain was picked up by a library intended for alpha chains and is off target, so its count carries little meaning. CDR3 nucleotide sequence: TGCAGTGCTAGCCACAGGGCCAAAAACATTCAGTACTTC. Its translation is CSASHRAKNIQYF. The chain couples TRBV20-1 to TRBJ2-4; tentative D call: TRBD1 (5 bases). The CDR3 sequence is 13 residues long. The germline V gene encodes CDR1 DFQATT and CDR2 SNEGSKA (reference sequence). V was trimmed by 3 bases and J by 1 base, leaving 7 bases between them.

This clonotype is large (0.1 to 1%) in the sample. A library made for alpha chains picked up this beta chain off target, so its size means little. The chain couples TRBV9 to TRBJ2-7, with 8 bases lining up with TRBD1. This CDR3 contains 17 residues. Per the germline V gene, CDR1 is SGDLS and CDR2 is YYNGEE. V lost 4 bases, J lost 2 bases, and 14 bases stayed unmatched. The DNA for the CDR3 is TGTGCCAGCAGCCCCCACGAATCCGGGACAGGTACCTACGAGCAGTACTTC. Encoded protein: CASSPHESGTGTYEQYF.

This clonotype occurred many times. This beta chain is a stray read from a library made for alpha chains; its abundance is not meaningful. The V call is TRBV7-9, the J call TRBJ2-2; TRBD2 matches at 16 bases. V lost 3 bases, J lost 4 bases, and 8 bases stayed unmatched. The CDR3 consists of 19 residues. Per the germline V gene, CDR1 is SEHNR and CDR2 is FQNEAQ (reference sequence). The CDR3 region has the DNA TGTGCCAGCAGCTTTCGCGGGACTAGCGGGGGGGCCGGCACCGGGGAGCTGTTTTTT. This encodes CASSFRGTSGGAGTGELFF. The variable domain in full, with the rest retrieved from reference TRBV7-9 and TRBJ2-2, is DTGVSQNPRHKITKRGQNVTFRCDPISEHNRLYWYRQTLGQGPEFLTYFQNEAQLEKSRLLSDRFSAERPKGSFSTLEIQRTEQGDSAMYLCASSFRGTSGGAGTGELFFGEGSRLTVL.

This clonotype was detected ten times or more. This beta chain is an off-target read within a library intended for alpha chains, so its frequency means little. The chain links TRBV18 to TRBJ1-4; 9 bases fit TRBD1. V lost 2 bases to trimming and J lost 8 bases; unmatched junction nucleotides: 9. CDR3 length equals 16 residues. The germline gives CDR1 KGHSH, CDR2 LQKENI. The CDR3, as DNA: TGTGCCAGCTCACCAGATGGGACAGGGCACGGAGAAAAACTGTTTTTT. Its translation: CASSPDGTGHGEKLFF.

This clonotype showed up many times. The library was prepared for alpha chains; this beta chain is a stray read, so its frequency means little. J is TRBJ1-5 and V is TRBV6-1, with D perhaps TRBD1 (5 bases). Germline loops: CDR1 MNHNS, CDR2 SASEGT. The CDR3 spans 14 residues. Between the trimmed V and J ends, which lost 2 bases and 7 bases, there was a span of 12 bases. The CDR3 region has the DNA TGTGCCAGCAGTGAATTAAGGGGTAGGCAGCCCCAGCATTTT. Encoded protein: CASSELRGRQPQHF.

In this sample, this clonotype is medium-sized. In a library made to pick up alpha chains, this beta chain is a stray read with a size that means little. This chain uses TRBV20-1 with TRBJ1-6, with 7 bases matching TRBD1. The CDR3 sequence is 15 residues long. In germline, CDR1 is DFQATT, CDR2 SNEGSKA (reference sequence). Trimming at V came to 2 bases and at J to 8 bases, leaving 9 bases not matched to a gene. CDR3 residues: CSARKDRVGDSPLHF. The CDR3 DNA follows: TGCAGTGCTAGAAAAGACAGGGTGGGAGATTCACCCCTCCACTTT.

This clonotype came up many times. This beta chain slipped into a library made for alpha chains as a stray read, so its size is not meaningful. This sequence joins TRBV6-1 and TRBJ1-4; D may be TRBD1 (5 bases). V was trimmed by 5 bases and J by 3 bases, leaving 10 bases between them. The CDR3 spans 14 residues. Germline CDR1 is MNHNS and CDR2 is SASEGT. The CDR3 protein is CASSRRGPNEKLFF. CDR3 coding DNA: TGTGCCAGCAGTCGGAGGGGTCCTAATGAAAAACTGTTTTTT.

In its sample, this clonotype was seen many times. The library was designed around alpha chains, so this beta chain is a stray read whose abundance carries little weight. The chain combines TRBV20-1 with TRBJ1-4; the D gene is possibly TRBD1 (5 bases). Trimming stripped 3 bases from V and 7 bases from J, with 9 bases between. Germline V CDR1 and CDR2: DFQATT, SNEGSKA (reference sequence). CDR3 length: 12 amino acids. The CDR3 nucleotides are TGCAGTGCTAGGAAGGACATTGAAAAACTGTTTTTT. Protein sequence: CSARKDIEKLFF.

There are many counts of this clonotype. This beta chain was picked up by a library intended for alpha chains and is off target, so its count carries little meaning. The chain links TRBV12-3 or TRBV12-4 to TRBJ1-2, with D possibly matching TRBD1 (6 bases). Trimming shortened V by 3 bases and J by 6 bases, and 11 bases separated the two germline ends. CDR3 length: 13 residues. The chain's CDR3 is CASSFVWGHGYTF. CDR3 in DNA: TGTGCCAGCAGTTTTGTTTGGGGGCATGGCTACACCTTC.

This clonotype ranks as medium-sized. Since it is a stray read in a library aimed at alpha chains, this beta chain has a size that is not meaningful. The chain links TRBV11-2 to TRBJ2-1; the D gene is possibly TRBD2 (5 bases). The CDR3 sequence is 15 residues long. Trimming removed 5 bases from V and 0 bases from J, with 11 bases in between. The V gene's germline CDR1 is SGHAT and CDR2 FQNNGV. The CDR3 bases are TGTGCCAGCAGCCCCCGTGGGAGCTCCTACAATGAGCAGTTCTTC. Translated, it gives CASSPRGSSYNEQFF. Supplemented by reference TRBV11-2 and TRBJ2-1, the full variable domain reads EAGVAQSPRYKIIEKRQSVAFWCNPISGHATLYWYQQILGQGPKLLIQFQNNGVVDDSQLPKDRFSAERLKGVDSTLKIQPAKLEDSAVYLCASSPRGSSYNEQFFGPGTRLTVL.

At least ten counts were recorded for this clonotype. This beta chain slipped into a library made for alpha chains as a stray read, so its size is not meaningful. This sequence joins TRBV9 and TRBJ2-3, with 10 bases lining up with TRBD2. The CDR3 covers 17 residues. CDR1 and CDR2 from the germline V gene are SGDLS and YYNGEE. V shed 4 bases, J shed 6 bases, and the junction held 14 bases outside the gene matches. Here the CDR3 reads CASSQRGLAYFFDTQYF. CDR3 in DNA: TGTGCCAGCAGCCAGAGGGGACTAGCGTACTTTTTTGATACGCAGTATTTT.

In its sample, this clonotype is medium-sized. This beta chain was picked up by a library intended for alpha chains and is off target, so its count carries little meaning. The chain uses TRBV7-9 and TRBJ2-2, with D possibly TRBD1 on 5 matching bases. Germline CDR1 and CDR2: SEHNR and FQNEAQ (reference sequence). The CDR3 is 14 residues long. Trimming left V 3 bases short and J 4 bases short, with 9 bases between. The CDR3 here is CASSFNRLTGELFF. In DNA, the CDR3 is TGTGCCAGCAGCTTCAACAGGCTCACCGGGGAGCTGTTTTTT. Looking up the rest from reference TRBV7-9 and TRBJ2-2 gives the full variable domain: DTGVSQNPRHKITKRGQNVTFRCDPISEHNRLYWYRQTLGQGPEFLTYFQNEAQLEKSRLLSDRFSAERPKGSFSTLEIQRTEQGDSAMYLCASSFNRLTGELFFGEGSRLTVL.

This clonotype was recorded at least ten times. This beta chain turned up in a library designed for alpha chains; as an off-target read, its abundance says little. The chain joins TRBV10-3 to TRBJ2-7, with D possibly being TRBD2 (6 bases). The V and J ends lost 5 bases and 2 bases respectively, with 10 bases between them. Germline V CDR1 and CDR2: ENHRY, SYGVKD. The CDR3 covers 13 residues. The chain's CDR3 is CAISRDSAYEQYF. The CDR3 DNA reads as TGTGCCATCAGTAGGGACTCAGCCTACGAGCAGTACTTC.

This clonotype was detected many times. Being off target in a library aimed at alpha chains, this beta chain has a size of little meaning. This chain uses TRBV20-1 with TRBJ2-2, with 8 bases fitting TRBD1. CDR1 is DFQATT and CDR2 is SNEGSKA in the germline V gene (reference sequence). The CDR3 is 13 amino acids. J lost 7 bases, V lost 4 bases, and 5 bases had no gene match. For the CDR3, the DNA is TGCAGTGCTACAGGGGGCAATATCGGGGAGCTGTTTTTT. Translation gives CSATGGNIGELFF.

On this clonotype: Since the library was made to target alpha chains, this beta chain is a stray read and its abundance is not meaningful. The gene calls are TRBV7-2 and TRBJ2-1; D is perhaps TRBD2 (5 bases). V lost 6 bases, J lost 3 bases, and 12 bases lay in between. The CDR3 consists of 14 residues. Germline V gene lookup returns CDR1 SGHTA and CDR2 FQGNSA. The CDR3 DNA follows: TGTGCCAGCAGGGTAGCGTTGGGCTACAATGAGCAGTTCTTC. This gives the protein CASRVALGYNEQFF.

This clonotype came up many times. A library made for alpha chains picked up this beta chain off target, so its size means little. The chain uses TRBV7-9 and TRBJ1-3, with TRBD1 matching 7 bases. The V gene end was trimmed by 5 bases and the J gene end by 5 bases; junction bases not matched to a gene: 12. CDR1 and CDR2 (germline): SEHNR, FQNEAQ (reference sequence). CDR3 length equals 16 residues. The DNA of the CDR3 is TGTGCCAGCAGCGCCAACAGGGGCCAAAGACGAAACACCATATATTTT. Translation: CASSANRGQRRNTIYF. The full variable domain, completed using reference TRBV7-9 and TRBJ1-3, is DTGVSQNPRHKITKRGQNVTFRCDPISEHNRLYWYRQTLGQGPEFLTYFQNEAQLEKSRLLSDRFSAERPKGSFSTLEIQRTEQGDSAMYLCASSANRGQRRNTIYFGEGSWLTVV.

This clonotype was recorded at least ten times. This beta chain is a stray sequence in a library constructed for alpha chains; its clone size is not meaningful. The chain is built from TRBV24-1 and TRBJ2-1, with TRBD2 as a possible D gene (7 bases). CDR3 length: 15 amino acids. Trimming shortened V by 5 bases and J by 2 bases, and 12 bases separated the two germline ends. The germline CDR1 and CDR2 sequences are KGHDR and SFDVKD. CDR3 in amino acids: CATSVGGATYNEQFF. The DNA of the CDR3 is TGTGCCACCAGTGTTGGGGGGGCTACCTACAATGAGCAGTTCTTC.

This clonotype ranks as medium-sized. Within a library made for alpha chains, this beta chain is off target, and its count is uninformative. The rearrangement links TRBV5-1 to TRBJ1-1; no definite D call. Trimming shortened V by 0 bases and J by 5 bases, and 11 bases separated the two germline ends. CDR3 length: 14 residues. Germline V gene data show CDR1 as SGHRS and CDR2 as YFSETQ. The CDR3 is CASSLGEGLTEAFF. CDR3 in DNA: TGCGCCAGCAGCTTGGGGGAGGGCTTGACTGAAGCTTTCTTT.